This T cell receptor (beta chain) was identified during a study of T cells in Graves' hyperthyroidism and ophthalmopathy. It was RNA transcripts that yielded the amplified TCR beta CDR3 regions. Primed by the HTBI set, a first-round RT-PCR was run on the TCR CDR3. TCRdb ran MiXCR on the multiplex PCR reads and lists one entry per CDR3 protein. The sample comprises roughly 350,000 distinct CDR3 sequences, 14% of which are singletons, and about 22% rests with the top ten. The sample holds many counts of this clonotype. Its target is unknown. The hyperthyroidism was newly diagnosed and had lasted under 2 months; the patients were aged 18 to 65. Diagnosis relied on clinical symptoms, serum thyroxine and TRAb, thyroid ultrasound and orbital computed tomography. Study findings and constraints: The model foresaw ophthalmopathy a median around 6.4 months prior to onset. In blood, most of the thyroid clonotypes expanded above 0.001 were also present.

This CDR3 spans 12 amino acids. V was cut by 4 bases and J by 8 bases, with 8 bases left in between. The specimen sequenced was blood. The receptor's source is a woman aged 25 to 39 with Graves' hyperthyroidism. The chain couples TRBV12-3 or TRBV12-4 to TRBJ1-4; D uncertain. The DNA of the CDR3 is TGTGCCAGCAGTTCGGACCACGAAAAACTGTTTTTT. Translation gives CASSSDHEKLFF.